These 12 T cell receptor beta chains were sequenced from one sample in a study of beta chain features in type 1 diabetes listed by TCRdb under 2018. Receptors were amplified or captured by the immunoSEQ multiplex PCR assay. All of the isolated RNA was reverse transcribed with the High Capacity cDNA Reverse Transcription Kit, so expressed TCRB transcripts were sequenced. TCRdb mirrors the immuneACCESS table, restricted to in-frame sequences. Some clones are absent from its copies; in checked studies, under half trace to an unresolved V gene, and the reason for the others is unknown. The sample table contains around 26,000 clones; only one count was recorded for under 70% of them. Together, the top ten hold over 0.95% of the sample. What the work shows at the level of the full study, not this receptor alone: A moderate but significant shortening of TCRB CDR3 length was observed in type 1 diabetes patients in all four CD4+ subsets.

These receptors are not linked to any known antigen. The specimen sequenced was stem cell memory CD4+ T cells from blood. Per the publication, the cell subset or site label means: stem cell-like memory CD4+ T cells. These receptors all stem from a woman aged 40 to 55 with type 1 diabetes.

This chain joins TRBV19 and TRBJ1-5; 9 bases are shared with TRBD1. This CDR3 spans 17 amino acids. V gave up 3 bases and J gave up 1 base; unmatched junction bases: 7. CDR1 LNHDA and CDR2 SQIVND come from the germline V gene (reference sequence). CDR3 loop: CASSIRGGTGSNQPQHF. Written as DNA, the CDR3 is TGTGCCAGTAGTATCCGGGGAGGGACAGGGAGCAATCAGCCCCAGCATTTT.

V usage is TRBV6-5 and J usage is TRBJ1-1, with D possibly TRBD1 on 5 matching bases. Per the germline V gene, CDR1 is MNHEY and CDR2 is SVGAGI. Trimming pared 6 bases from V and 5 bases from J, leaving 13 bases between. CDR3 size: 13 residues. The DNA for the CDR3 is TGTGCCAGCAGCTGGCGGGGGAGAACTGAAGCTTTCTTT. Its protein product is CASSWRGRTEAFF.

The chain uses TRBV20-1 and TRBJ2-7; a possible D gene is TRBD2 (6 bases). Trimming took off 8 bases at V and 3 bases at J, with 11 bases between the two ends. Germline V gene sequence: CDR1 DFQATT, CDR2 SNEGSKA (reference sequence). There are 11 residues in the CDR3. CDR3 nucleotide sequence: TGCAGTACGGGGACTGTCTACGAGCAGTACTTC. This sequence encodes CSTGTVYEQYF.

In this sample, this clone turned up a few times. The gene calls are TRBV5-1 and TRBJ1-2; 7 bases are shared with TRBD1. Germline CDR1 SGHRS, CDR2 YFSETQ. This CDR3 region has 16 residues. With 0 bases clipped from V and 4 bases from J, the junction kept 9 bases outside the gene matches. The CDR3 DNA follows: TGCGCCAGCAGCTTGGTAACAGGGGCCGGGAGCTATGGCTACACCTTC. The encoded protein is CASSLVTGAGSYGYTF.

CDR3 in amino acids: CASRRQAGNTIYF. CDR3 sequence (DNA): TGTGCCAGCAGGCGACAGGCTGGAAACACCATATATTTT. The genes are TRBV2 and TRBJ1-3, with D perhaps matching TRBD1 (6 bases). Trimming cost V 6 bases and J 2 bases, with 8 bases left between them. The germline gives CDR1 SNHLY, CDR2 FYNNEI. The CDR3 has 13 amino acids. Full variable domain (missing parts from reference TRBV2 and TRBJ1-3): EPEVTQTPSHQVTQMGQEVILRCVPISNHLYFYWYRQILGQKVEFLVSFYNNEISEKSEIFDDQFSVERPDGSNFTLKIRSTKLEDSAMYFCASRRQAGNTIYFGEGSWLTVV.

This chain connects TRBV2 to TRBJ2-1, with D maybe TRBD2 (5 bases). The CDR3 is 13 residues long. The germline V gene has CDR1 SNHLY and CDR2 FYNNEI. V shed 11 bases and J shed 2 bases, with 13 bases lying between them. The chain's CDR3 is CAGIPGTYNEQFF. The DNA of the CDR3 is TGTGCCGGAATTCCGGGGACCTACAATGAGCAGTTCTTC.

This sequence joins TRBV30 and TRBJ1-5, with TRBD1 matching 8 bases. V shed 4 bases and J 4 bases; nucleotides not matched to a gene: 6. Germline CDR1 and CDR2: GTSNPN and SVGIG (reference sequence). This CDR3 is 14 amino acids long. CDR3 nucleotides: TGTGCCTGGAAGCAGGACAGGGAGAATCAGCCCCAGCATTTT. It specifies CAWKQDRENQPQHF.

The chain has TRBV7-2 and TRBJ2-5; maybe TRBD2 (6 bases). The CDR3 consists of 16 residues. Germline loops: CDR1 SGHTA, CDR2 FQGNSA. V shed 3 bases and J shed 9 bases, with 23 bases lying between them. In DNA, the CDR3 is TGTGCCAGCAGCTTTGTGGGCGGCGGGGCCGGGGGACCCCAGTACTTC. Its translation is CASSFVGGGAGGPQYF.

The genes are TRBV19 and TRBJ1-3, with D uncertain. This CDR3 has 16 amino acids. The germline gives CDR1 LNHDA, CDR2 SQIVND (reference sequence). Trimming removed 4 bases from V and 0 bases from J, with 13 bases in between. CDR3 amino acids: CASSNGFRSSGNTIYF. Here the CDR3 DNA reads TGTGCCAGTAGTAACGGGTTCCGAAGCTCTGGAAACACCATATATTTT.

The rearrangement uses TRBV7-3 and TRBJ2-5; 8 bases fit TRBD2. V was clipped by 8 bases and J by 1 base; unmatched bases: 3. The CDR3 runs 13 residues. The germline V gene has CDR1 SGHTA and CDR2 FQGTGA. The CDR3 protein is CASGSGAQETQYF. The CDR3 DNA is TGTGCCAGCGGTAGCGGGGCCCAAGAGACCCAGTACTTC.

This clone was seen a few times. The V and J genes are TRBV5-1 and TRBJ1-1; a possible D gene is TRBD1 (5 bases). V gave up 0 bases and J gave up 1 base, with 13 bases separating them. The germline CDR1 and CDR2 sequences are SGHRS and YFSETQ. The CDR3 totals 16 residues. The DNA for the CDR3 is TGCGCCAGCAGCTTGGGCGGGGGGGGGTCGAACACTGAAGCTTTCTTT. This encodes CASSLGGGGSNTEAFF.

This clone was observed a single time. The rearrangement joins TRBV6-5 to TRBJ2-7; 7 bases agree with TRBD1. Germline V gives CDR1 MNHEY, CDR2 SVGAGI. The CDR3 contains 15 residues. After removal of 4 bases from V and 3 bases from J, the junction contained 9 bases not matched to a gene. The CDR3 is CASSSMDRPIYEQYF. The CDR3 DNA follows: TGTGCCAGCAGTTCTATGGACAGGCCGATCTACGAGCAGTACTTC.